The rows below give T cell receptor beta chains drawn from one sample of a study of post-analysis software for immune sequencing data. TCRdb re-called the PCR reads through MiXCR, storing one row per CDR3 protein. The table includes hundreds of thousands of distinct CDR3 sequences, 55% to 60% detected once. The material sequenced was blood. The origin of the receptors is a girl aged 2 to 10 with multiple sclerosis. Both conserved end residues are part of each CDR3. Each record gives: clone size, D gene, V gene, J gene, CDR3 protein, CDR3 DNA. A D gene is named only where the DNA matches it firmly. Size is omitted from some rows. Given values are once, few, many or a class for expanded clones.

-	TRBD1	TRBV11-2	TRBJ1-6	CASSQTGGAPLHF	TGTGCCAGCAGCCAGACAGGGGGAGCACCCCTCCACTTT
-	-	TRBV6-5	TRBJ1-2	CASSPYPDPNYGYTF	TGTGCCAGCAGCCCTTACCCGGACCCTAACTATGGCTACACCTTC
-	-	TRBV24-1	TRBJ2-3	CATSDARGPGTDTQYF	TGTGCCACCAGTGACGCCCGAGGGCCTGGCACAGATACGCAGTATTTT
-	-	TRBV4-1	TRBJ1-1	CASSQETGSPEAFF	TGCGCCAGCAGCCAGGAAACAGGTTCTCCTGAAGCTTTCTTT
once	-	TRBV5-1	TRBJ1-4	CASSPGEGNEKLFF	TGCGCCAGCTCGCCGGGCGAGGGTAATGAAAAACTGTTTTTT
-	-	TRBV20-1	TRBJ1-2	CSAEDDYGYTF	TGCAGTGCTGAGGATGATTATGGCTACACCTTC
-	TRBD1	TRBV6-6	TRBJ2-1	CASSCCWGQLYNEQFF	TGTGCCAGCAGTTGTTGTTGGGGACAGCTTTACAATGAGCAGTTCTTC
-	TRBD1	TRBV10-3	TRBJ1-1	CAISASRQGAKTEAFF	TGTGCCATCAGTGCTTCAAGACAGGGGGCCAAAACTGAAGCTTTCTTT
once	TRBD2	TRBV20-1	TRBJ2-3	CSAPGTSGFTDTQYF	TGCAGTGCACCTGGGACTAGCGGGTTCACAGATACGCAGTATTTT
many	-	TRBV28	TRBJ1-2	CASSLGGVIYGYTF	TGTGCCAGCAGTTTAGGCGGCGTGATCTATGGCTACACCTTC
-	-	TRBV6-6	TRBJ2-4	CASSYGGVGDIQYF	TGTGCCAGCAGTTACGGAGGGGTAGGGGACATTCAGTACTTT
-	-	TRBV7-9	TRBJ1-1	CASSDPTGPGTEAFF	TGTGCCAGCAGCGACCCGACAGGCCCCGGGACTGAAGCTTTCTTT
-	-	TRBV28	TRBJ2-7	CASREVGLSSYEQYF	TGTGCCAGCAGGGAAGTAGGACTATCCTCCTACGAGCAGTACTTC
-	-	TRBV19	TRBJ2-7	CASSMGSAGEQYF	TGTGCCAGTAGTATGGGGTCTGCTGGCGAGCAGTACTTC
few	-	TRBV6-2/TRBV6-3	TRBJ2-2	CASRWDANTGERFF	TGTGCCAGCAGATGGGACGCCAACACCGGGGAGCGGTTTTTT
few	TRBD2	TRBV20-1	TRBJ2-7	CSARQRETPYEQYF	TGCAGTGCTAGACAGCGGGAGACCCCCTACGAGCAGTACTTC
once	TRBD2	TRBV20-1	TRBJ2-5	CSGKVAGLTQYF	TGCAGTGGGAAGGTAGCGGGACTGACCCAGTACTTC
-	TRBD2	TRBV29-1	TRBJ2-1	CSVDGGAGEQFF	TGCAGCGTTGACGGGGGGGCGGGGGAGCAGTTCTTC
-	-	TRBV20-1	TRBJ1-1	CSARPFTGTTEAFF	TGCAGTGCAAGGCCTTTTACAGGGACCACTGAAGCTTTCTTT
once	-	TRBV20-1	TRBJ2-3	CSATFSASPSTDTQYF	TGCAGTGCTACCTTTAGCGCCTCGCCTAGCACAGATACGCAGTATTTT
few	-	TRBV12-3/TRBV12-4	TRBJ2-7	CASSLGGAREQYF	TGTGCCAGCAGTTTAGGGGGGGCTCGCGAGCAGTACTTC
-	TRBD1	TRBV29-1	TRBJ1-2	CSGGGQGYGYTF	TGCAGCGGTGGGGGACAGGGCTATGGCTACACCTTC